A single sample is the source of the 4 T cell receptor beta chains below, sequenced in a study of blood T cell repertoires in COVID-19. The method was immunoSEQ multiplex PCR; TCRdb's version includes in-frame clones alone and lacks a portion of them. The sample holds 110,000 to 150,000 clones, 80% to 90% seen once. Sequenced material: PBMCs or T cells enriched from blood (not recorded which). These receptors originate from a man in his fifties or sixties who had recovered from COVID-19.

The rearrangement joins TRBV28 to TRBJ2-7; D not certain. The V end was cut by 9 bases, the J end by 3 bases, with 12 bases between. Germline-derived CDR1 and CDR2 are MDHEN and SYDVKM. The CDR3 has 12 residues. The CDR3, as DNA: TGTGCCAGTGGCATACCCATCTACGAGCAGTACTTC. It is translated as CASGIPIYEQYF.

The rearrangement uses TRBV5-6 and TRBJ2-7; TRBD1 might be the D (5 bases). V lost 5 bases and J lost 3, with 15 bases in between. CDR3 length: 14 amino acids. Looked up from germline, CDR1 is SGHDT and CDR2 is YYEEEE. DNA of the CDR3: TGTGCCAGCAGTCGAATAGGGGTGGGCTACGAGCAGTACTTC. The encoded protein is CASSRIGVGYEQYF.

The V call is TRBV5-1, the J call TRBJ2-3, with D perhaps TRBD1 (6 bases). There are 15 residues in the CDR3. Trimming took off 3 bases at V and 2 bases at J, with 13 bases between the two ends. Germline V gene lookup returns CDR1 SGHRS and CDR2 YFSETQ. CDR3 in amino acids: CASSSAGTITDTQYF. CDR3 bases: TGCGCCAGCAGCTCTGCCGGGACAATCACAGATACGCAGTATTTT.

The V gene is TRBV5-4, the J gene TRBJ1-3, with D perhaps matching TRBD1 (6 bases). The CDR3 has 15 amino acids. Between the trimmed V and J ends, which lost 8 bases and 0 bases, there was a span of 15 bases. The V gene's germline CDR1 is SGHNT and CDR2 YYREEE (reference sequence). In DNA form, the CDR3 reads TGTGCCAGTCTACAGGGCCCAAGCTCTGGAAACACCATATATTTT. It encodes CASLQGPSSGNTIYF.